This T cell receptor (beta chain) is drawn from a study of shared clonotypes between healthy human individuals. It was roughly 200 ng DNA, approximately 30,000 T cell genomes, that sorted-subset replicate PCRs used. Here immunoSEQ multiplex PCR was the method, and the copy in TCRdb shows in-frame clones only, minus some. In the table there are some 2.3 million clones, more than 85% of which are singletons. Nashville, Tennessee was home to all donors, each a Caucasian adult. CDR1 and CDR2 from the germline V gene are MNHEY and SMNVEV (reference sequence). This CDR3 region has 12 residues. V gave up 4 bases and J gave up 6 bases, with 10 bases separating them.

The rearrangement links TRBV27 to TRBJ2-7; D is unclear. Sample: naive CD4+ T cells from PBMCs. Specified subset: CD45RA+ positively selected. The TCR sequence derives from a man between 18 and 35 years old in good health. Some clones in this sample may be carry-over from other donors' samples. CDR3 bases: TGTGCCAGCAGTTCTACCCCCCCCGAGCAGTACTTC. Protein: CASSSTPPEQYF.